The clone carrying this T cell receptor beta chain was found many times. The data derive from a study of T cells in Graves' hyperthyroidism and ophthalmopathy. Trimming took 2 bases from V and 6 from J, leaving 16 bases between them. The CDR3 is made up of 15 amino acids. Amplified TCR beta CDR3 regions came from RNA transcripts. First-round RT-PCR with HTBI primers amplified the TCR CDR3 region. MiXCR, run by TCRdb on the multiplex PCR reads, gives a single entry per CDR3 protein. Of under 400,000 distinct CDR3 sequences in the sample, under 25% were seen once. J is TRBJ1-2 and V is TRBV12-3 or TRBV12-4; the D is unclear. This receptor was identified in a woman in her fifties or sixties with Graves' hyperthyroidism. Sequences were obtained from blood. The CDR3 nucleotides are TGTGCCAGCAGTTTATCAAAGGATACTAATAATGGCTACACCTTC. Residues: CASSLSKDTNNGYTF.